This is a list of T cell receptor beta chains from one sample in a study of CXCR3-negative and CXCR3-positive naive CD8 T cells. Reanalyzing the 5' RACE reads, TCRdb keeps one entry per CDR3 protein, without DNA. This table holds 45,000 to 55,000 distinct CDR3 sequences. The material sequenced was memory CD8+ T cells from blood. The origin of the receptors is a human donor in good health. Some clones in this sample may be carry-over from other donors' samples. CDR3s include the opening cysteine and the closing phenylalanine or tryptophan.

CDR3: CASSYGDNEQFF
J: TRBJ2-1
V: TRBV6-5

CDR3: CASSSSFQDSSWEQYF
J: TRBJ2-7
V: TRBV7-9

CDR3: CASSEEVVGAFF
J: TRBJ1-1
V: TRBV2

CDR3: CASSGDSSYGYTF
J: TRBJ1-2
V: TRBV28

CDR3: CASSLEGSGAYEQYF
J: TRBJ2-7
V: TRBV11-2

CDR3: CASSIGGTANQPQHF
J: TRBJ1-5
V: TRBV19

CDR3: CASSVEGTTIYEQYF
J: TRBJ2-7
V: TRBV9

CDR3: CASSLPGGTYEQYF
J: TRBJ2-7
V: TRBV5-1

CDR3: CASSQDFPGQGYEQYF
J: TRBJ2-7
V: TRBV4-1

CDR3: CASSLPHGQNEKLFF
J: TRBJ1-4
V: TRBV12-3/TRBV12-4

CDR3: CASEPRGRYEQYF
J: TRBJ2-7
V: TRBV6-2/TRBV6-3

CDR3: CSVTREEDYGYTF
J: TRBJ1-2
V: TRBV29-1

CDR3: CASSLVKDEQFF
J: TRBJ2-1
V: TRBV7-2

CDR3: CASRPRQGINEQFF
J: TRBJ2-1
V: TRBV28

CDR3: CASSLGTVEQYF
J: TRBJ2-7
V: TRBV7-6

CDR3: CASSWGGARETQYF
J: TRBJ2-5
V: TRBV28

CDR3: CSADTGEGYTEAFF
J: TRBJ1-1
V: TRBV20-1

CDR3: CASSQAMTPGEETQYF
J: TRBJ2-5
V: TRBV14

CDR3: CASSYSTSTDTQYF
J: TRBJ2-3
V: TRBV6-2/TRBV6-3

CDR3: CASGLSSSSYRQDQETQYF
J: TRBJ2-5
V: TRBV7-9

CDR3: CAVTGPNYGYTF
J: TRBJ1-2
V: TRBV7-6

CDR3: CSAGTGTYYEQYF
J: TRBJ2-7
V: TRBV29-1

CDR3: CASSPWTGGSTGELFF
J: TRBJ2-2
V: TRBV5-1

CDR3: CATQGTSSDNEQFF
J: TRBJ2-1
V: TRBV28

CDR3: CASSLETHLGEQFF
J: TRBJ2-1
V: TRBV7-6

CDR3: CATSGDRPSSGNTIYF
J: TRBJ1-3
V: TRBV15

CDR3: CASSARTPTPGETQYF
J: TRBJ2-5
V: TRBV7-9

CDR3: CASSARVDTGELFF
J: TRBJ2-2
V: TRBV27

CDR3: CASSHTPGQGAGELFF
J: TRBJ2-2
V: TRBV4-3

CDR3: CSVDWGAGNGEQFF
J: TRBJ2-1
V: TRBV29-1

CDR3: CASSSIPGWGAGVYYEQYF
J: TRBJ2-7
V: TRBV28

CDR3: CSGTTGGTYEQYF
J: TRBJ2-7
V: TRBV29-1

CDR3: CASSTLTGGSYEQYF
J: TRBJ2-7
V: TRBV5-1

CDR3: CASSWSAGTGELFF
J: TRBJ2-2
V: TRBV6-5

CDR3: CSARSLSSYNEQFF
J: TRBJ2-1
V: TRBV20-1

CDR3: CSVERTGGFTDTQYF
J: TRBJ2-3
V: TRBV29-1

CDR3: CASRETGGEGKNIQYF
J: TRBJ2-4
V: TRBV2

CDR3: CSVAGTGSSYEQYF
J: TRBJ2-7
V: TRBV29-1

CDR3: CASSFAPLAGGYEQYF
J: TRBJ2-7
V: TRBV27

CDR3: CASSQSTGTGHQPQHF
J: TRBJ1-5
V: TRBV4-3

CDR3: CASSQPRQGLSSYNEQFF
J: TRBJ2-1
V: TRBV14

CDR3: CASSQLGPSTEAFF
J: TRBJ1-1
V: TRBV4-3

CDR3: CASQKETGAYEQYF
J: TRBJ2-7
V: TRBV28

CDR3: CASSRRTDYAGELFF
J: TRBJ2-2
V: TRBV7-6

CDR3: CASSPPTGFQREGTANEQFF
J: TRBJ2-1
V: TRBV28

CDR3: CASSFSDTQYF
J: TRBJ2-3
V: TRBV28

CDR3: CATRGLPYNEQFF
J: TRBJ2-1
V: TRBV10-3

CDR3: CASRPGQGAHEQFF
J: TRBJ2-1
V: TRBV5-1

CDR3: CASSLRENTEAFF
J: TRBJ1-1
V: TRBV5-5

CDR3: CASSWTLVAKNIQYF
J: TRBJ2-4
V: TRBV28

CDR3: CASSLGRGPSHDEQFF
J: TRBJ2-1
V: TRBV6-4